This T cell receptor (beta chain) was profiled in a study of blood T cell repertoires in COVID-19. In the study overall: Donors in the United States, Italy and Spain gave samples during acute or convalescent COVID-19. PBMCs, B-cell-depleted T cells, or T cells provided the cDNA or gDNA that made up the material.

The length of the CDR3 is 16 residues. The V gene's germline CDR1 is SGHRS and CDR2 YFSETQ. Trimming cost V 0 bases and J 6 bases; bases outside gene matches: 7. Study processing details: Nucleated cell number was recorded as an estimate derived from reference gene primer amplification. This table comes from immunoSEQ multiplex PCR, and its TCRdb copy is limited to in-frame clones, with some not included. D and trimming come from the DNA, and the V and J calls and clone size come from that table. The sample consists of some 260,000 clones, around 85% of them appearing once. The chain carries TRBV5-1 and TRBJ2-3, with 10 bases that match TRBD2. Sequencing used peripheral blood. The receptor's source is a man at least 80 years old with acute or convalescent COVID-19. CDR3 region: CASSLAAGGQADTQYF. CDR3 nucleotides: TGCGCCAGCAGCTTGGCAGCGGGGGGGCAGGCTGATACGCAGTATTTT.